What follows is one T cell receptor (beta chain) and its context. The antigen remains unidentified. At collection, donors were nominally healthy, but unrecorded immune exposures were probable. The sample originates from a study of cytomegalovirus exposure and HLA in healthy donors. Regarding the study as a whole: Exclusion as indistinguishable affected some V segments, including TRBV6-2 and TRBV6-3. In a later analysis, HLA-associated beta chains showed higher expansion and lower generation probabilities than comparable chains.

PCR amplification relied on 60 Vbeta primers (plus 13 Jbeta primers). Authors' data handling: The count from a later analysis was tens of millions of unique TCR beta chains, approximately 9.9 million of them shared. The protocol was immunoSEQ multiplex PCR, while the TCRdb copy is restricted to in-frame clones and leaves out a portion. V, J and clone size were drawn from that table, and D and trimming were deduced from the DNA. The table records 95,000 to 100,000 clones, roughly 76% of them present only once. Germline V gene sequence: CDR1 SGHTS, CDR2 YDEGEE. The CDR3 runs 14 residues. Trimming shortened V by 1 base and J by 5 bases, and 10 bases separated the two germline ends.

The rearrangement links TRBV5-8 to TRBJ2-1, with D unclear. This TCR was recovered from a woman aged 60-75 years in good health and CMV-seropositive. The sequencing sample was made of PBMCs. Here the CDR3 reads CASSLFQAHNEQFF. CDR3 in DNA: TGTGCCAGCAGCTTGTTCCAGGCCCACAATGAGCAGTTCTTC.